In its sample, the clone carrying this T cell receptor beta chain was seen once. What it binds is not known. The V gene lost 5 bases and the J gene lost 5 bases, with 12 bases spanning the gap. The germline CDR1 and CDR2 sequences are MNHEY and SVGAGI. The CDR3 extends over 13 amino acids. CD4+ cells underwent separation, giving CD45RA+ naive and CD45RA-negative memory subsets. This record comes from a study of shared clonotypes between healthy human individuals. At the level of the study: Aged between 18 and 49, the donors were two women and three men.

Study-wide points: In a few donors, around 4.8% of naive CD4 clonotypes appeared in common.

Libraries were prepared by immunoSEQ multiplex PCR; TCRdb keeps only in-frame clonotypes and omits some of them. The table shows roughly 1,100,000 clones, with approximately 70% occurring only once. The receptor's source is a man aged 18 to 29 in good health. Material: memory CD4+ T cells sorted from blood. Subset denoted: CD45RA-negative fraction. The chain joins TRBV6-5 to TRBJ1-1; perhaps TRBD1 as D (6 bases). The CDR3 sequence is CASSTQGNTEAFF. CDR3 DNA sequence: TGTGCCAGCAGTACACAGGGTAATACTGAAGCTTTCTTT.